These 3 T cell receptor beta chains were all obtained from the same sample, sequenced in a study of cytomegalovirus exposure and HLA in healthy donors. This table comes from immunoSEQ multiplex PCR, and its TCRdb copy is limited to in-frame clones, with some not included. This table holds about 150,000 clones, roughly 89% found once. The sample was PBMCs. The receptors were sampled from a man between 18 and 29 years old in good health and CMV-seropositive.

CDR3 sequence (DNA): TGTGCCATCAGGGGGGCAGGGGGGCATGGCTACACCTTC. Encoded protein: CAIRGAGGHGYTF. V is TRBV10-3 and J is TRBJ1-2, with 7 bases matching TRBD1. The germline CDR1 and CDR2 sequences are ENHRY and SYGVKD. V was pared by 6 bases and J by 6 bases, with 7 bases of the junction left unmatched. The CDR3 has 13 residues.

V is TRBV6-1 and J is TRBJ2-1; 7 bases are shared with TRBD2. The CDR3 is 15 residues long. With V trimmed by 8 bases and J by 4 bases, 11 bases remained unmatched. Germline values: CDR1 MNHNS, CDR2 SASEGT. DNA of the CDR3: TGTGCCAGCCGGAGGGAGGGAGGGCCTTACAATGAGCAGTTCTTC. This encodes CASRREGGPYNEQFF.

The CDR3 region has the DNA TGTGCCAGCTCACTTGGAGCTCGACAGGGGAGCACAGATACGCAGTATTTT. Translating gives CASSLGARQGSTDTQYF. V usage is TRBV18 and J usage is TRBJ2-3; 8 bases agree with TRBD1. This CDR3 region has 17 residues. CDR1 and CDR2 from the germline V gene are KGHSH and LQKENI. With V trimmed by 4 bases and J by 0 bases, 9 bases remained unmatched.